Sequencing of this TCR beta chain was carried out in a study of technical replicates of blood from a handful of donors. Sequenced by immunoSEQ multiplex PCR; TCRdb stores in-frame clones only, minus some. The sample includes more than 65,000 clones, 91% of them seen just once. Trimming left V 0 bases short and J 2 bases short, with 11 bases between. Germline V gene lookup returns CDR1 MNHEY and CDR2 SVGAGI. This CDR3 has 15 residues. V gene TRBV6-5 combines with J gene TRBJ2-7; D may be TRBD2 (7 bases). Input material: T cells isolated from PBMCs. This TCR was recovered from a human donor in good health. Some clones in this sample may be carry-over from other donors' samples. The CDR3 protein is CASSYSGGLPYEQYF. The CDR3 DNA follows: TGTGCCAGCAGTTACTCGGGGGGGCTCCCCTACGAGCAGTACTTC.